This TCR beta chain was identified in a study of T cells in tuberculosis. At the level of the study: IGRA-negative adolescents, IGRA-positive adolescents with latent tuberculosis and adults with active tuberculosis formed this South African cohort. Blood was taken before or within 7 days of anti-tuberculosis therapy. Study outcomes and limitations: Active tuberculosis cases were adults; controls were adolescents. Active tuberculosis alpha repertoires lay closer to GMM-specific TCRs than controls'.

Measured with immunoSEQ multiplex PCR; TCRdb has only the in-frame clones, and not every one. The table shows tens of thousands of clones, with 92% occurring only once. The time point denotes: new active TB diagnosis, blood taken before or within 7 days of starting treatment. This clone is a singleton in its sample. The target antigen is unknown. The sequences come from PBMCs, collected at tuberculosis diagnosis. This receptor was obtained from an adult with tuberculosis.

The CDR3 region has the DNA TGTGCCAGTAGTATAATTGTCGGTTCTTACGAGCAGTACTTC. Its translation is CASSIIVGSYEQYF. The chain employs TRBV19 and TRBJ2-7; the D is unclear. CDR3 length: 14 residues. The ends were cut back, 2 bases at V and 4 bases at J, with 12 bases in the middle. Germline values: CDR1 LNHDA, CDR2 SQIVND (reference sequence). Together with reference TRBV19 and TRBJ2-7, the CDR3 gives the full variable domain: DGGITQSPKYLFRKEGQNVTLSCEQNLNHDAMYWYRQDPGQGLRLIYYSQIVNDFQKGDIAEGYSVSREKKESFPLTVTSAQKNPTAFYLCASSIIVGSYEQYFGPGTRLTVT.